The clone carrying this T cell receptor (beta chain) was found a few times. The data belong to a study of T-cell memory formation after mild COVID-19. Using its own MiXCR run on the 5' RACE reads, TCRdb lists one record per CDR3 protein. Among 470,000 or so distinct CDR3 sequences listed, about 23% were seen once. The sequencing sample was made of PBMCs or a T cell subset sorted from them (not recorded which). The source of this sequence is an adult woman who had mild COVID-19 (a few samples of this study predate the infection). Cell type and time point are not known.

CDR3 region: CASSPPGRGYGYTF. In DNA form, the CDR3 reads TGTGCCAGCAGTCCCCCGGGGAGGGGCTATGGCTACACCTTC. J is TRBJ1-2 and V is TRBV12-3 or TRBV12-4, with a possible D match to TRBD1 (5 bases). Trimming pared 5 bases from V and 4 bases from J, leaving 14 bases between. The length of the CDR3 is 14 residues.